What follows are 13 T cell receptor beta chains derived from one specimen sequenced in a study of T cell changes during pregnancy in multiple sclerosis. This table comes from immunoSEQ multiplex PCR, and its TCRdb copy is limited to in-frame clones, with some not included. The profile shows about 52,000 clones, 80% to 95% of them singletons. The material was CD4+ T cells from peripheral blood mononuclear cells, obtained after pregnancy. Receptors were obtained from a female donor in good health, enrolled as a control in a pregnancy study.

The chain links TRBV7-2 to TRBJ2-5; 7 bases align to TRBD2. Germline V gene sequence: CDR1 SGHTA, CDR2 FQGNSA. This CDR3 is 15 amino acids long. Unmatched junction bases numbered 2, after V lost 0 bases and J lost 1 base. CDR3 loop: CASSLAGRGQETQYF. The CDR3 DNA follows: TGTGCCAGCAGCTTAGCGGGGAGGGGCCAAGAGACCCAGTACTTC.

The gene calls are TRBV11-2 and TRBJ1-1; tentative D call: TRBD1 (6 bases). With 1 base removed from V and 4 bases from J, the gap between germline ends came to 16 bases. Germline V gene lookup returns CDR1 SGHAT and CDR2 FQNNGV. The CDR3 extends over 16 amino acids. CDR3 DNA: TGTGCCAGCAGCTTAGCTCTAATGAGGGGGGGCACTGAAGCTTTCTTT. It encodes CASSLALMRGGTEAFF.

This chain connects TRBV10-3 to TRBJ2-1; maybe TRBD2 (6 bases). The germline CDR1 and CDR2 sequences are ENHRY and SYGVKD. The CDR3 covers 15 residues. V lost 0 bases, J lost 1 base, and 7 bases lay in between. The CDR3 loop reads CAISESGGSYNEQFF. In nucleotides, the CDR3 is TGTGCCATCAGTGAGTCGGGGGGTTCCTACAATGAGCAGTTCTTC.

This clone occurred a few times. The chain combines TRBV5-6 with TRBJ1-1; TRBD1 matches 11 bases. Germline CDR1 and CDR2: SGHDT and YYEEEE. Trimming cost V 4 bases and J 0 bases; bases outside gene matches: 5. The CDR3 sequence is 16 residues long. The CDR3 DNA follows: TGTGCCAGCAGCCCAGGGACAGGGGGGATGAACACTGAAGCTTTCTTT. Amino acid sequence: CASSPGTGGMNTEAFF.

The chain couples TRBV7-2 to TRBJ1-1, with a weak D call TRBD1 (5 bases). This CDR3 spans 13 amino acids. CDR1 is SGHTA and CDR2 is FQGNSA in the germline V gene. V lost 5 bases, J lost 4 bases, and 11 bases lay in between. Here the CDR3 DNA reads TGTGCCAGCAGCCCCTTTAGGGGCACTGAAGCTTTCTTT. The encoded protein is CASSPFRGTEAFF. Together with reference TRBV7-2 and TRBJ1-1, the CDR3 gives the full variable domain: GAGVSQSPSNKVTEKGKDVELRCDPISGHTALYWYRQSLGQGLEFLIYFQGNSAPDKSGLPSDRFSAERTGGSVSTLTIQRTQQEDSAVYLCASSPFRGTEAFFGQGTRLTVV.

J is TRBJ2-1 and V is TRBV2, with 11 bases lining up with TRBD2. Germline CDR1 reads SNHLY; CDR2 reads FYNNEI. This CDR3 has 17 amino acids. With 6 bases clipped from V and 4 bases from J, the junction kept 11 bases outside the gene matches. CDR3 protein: CASRAGGLAGGYNEQFF. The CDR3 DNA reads TGTGCCAGCAGGGCGGGGGGGCTAGCGGGGGGATACAATGAGCAGTTCTTC. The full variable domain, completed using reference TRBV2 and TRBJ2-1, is EPEVTQTPSHQVTQMGQEVILRCVPISNHLYFYWYRQILGQKVEFLVSFYNNEISEKSEIFDDQFSVERPDGSNFTLKIRSTKLEDSAMYFCASRAGGLAGGYNEQFFGPGTRLTVL.

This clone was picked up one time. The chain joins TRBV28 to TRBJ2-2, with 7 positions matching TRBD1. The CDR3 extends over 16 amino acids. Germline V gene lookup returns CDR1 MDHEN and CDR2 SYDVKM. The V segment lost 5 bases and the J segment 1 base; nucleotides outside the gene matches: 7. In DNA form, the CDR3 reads TGTGCCAGCAGTCCTACAGGGGTCAAGAACACCGGGGAGCTGTTTTTT. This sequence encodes CASSPTGVKNTGELFF.

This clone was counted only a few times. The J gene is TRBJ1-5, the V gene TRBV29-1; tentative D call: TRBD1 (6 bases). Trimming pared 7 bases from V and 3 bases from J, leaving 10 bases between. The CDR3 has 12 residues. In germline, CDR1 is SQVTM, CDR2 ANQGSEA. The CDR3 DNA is TGCAGCGCTGGACAGCCCAATCAGCCCCAGCATTTT. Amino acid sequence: CSAGQPNQPQHF.

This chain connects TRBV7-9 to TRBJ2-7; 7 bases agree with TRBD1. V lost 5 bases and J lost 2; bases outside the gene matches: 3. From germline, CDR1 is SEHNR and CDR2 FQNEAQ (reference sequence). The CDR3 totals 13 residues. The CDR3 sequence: CASSRDRPYEQYF. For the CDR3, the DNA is TGTGCCAGCAGCCGGGACAGACCCTACGAGCAGTACTTC.

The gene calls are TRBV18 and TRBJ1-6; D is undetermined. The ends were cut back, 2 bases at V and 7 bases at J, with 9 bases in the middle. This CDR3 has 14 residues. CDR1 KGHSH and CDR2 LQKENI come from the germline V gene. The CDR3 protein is CASSPTGENSPLHF. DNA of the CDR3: TGTGCCAGCTCACCAACCGGGGAAAATTCACCCCTCCACTTT.

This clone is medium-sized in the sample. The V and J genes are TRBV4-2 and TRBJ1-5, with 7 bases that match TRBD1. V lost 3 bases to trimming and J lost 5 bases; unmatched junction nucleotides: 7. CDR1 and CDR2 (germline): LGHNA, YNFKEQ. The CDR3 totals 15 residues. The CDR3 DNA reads TGTGCCAGCAGCCATGGCGACAGGGCGGATCAGCCCCAGCATTTT. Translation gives CASSHGDRADQPQHF.

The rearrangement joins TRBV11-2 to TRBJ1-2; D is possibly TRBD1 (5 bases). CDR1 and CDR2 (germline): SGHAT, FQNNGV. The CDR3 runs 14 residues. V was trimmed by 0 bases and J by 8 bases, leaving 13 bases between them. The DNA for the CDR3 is TGTGCCAGCAGCTTAGATGCGAGGGGAGGGGGCTACACCTTC. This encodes CASSLDARGGGYTF.

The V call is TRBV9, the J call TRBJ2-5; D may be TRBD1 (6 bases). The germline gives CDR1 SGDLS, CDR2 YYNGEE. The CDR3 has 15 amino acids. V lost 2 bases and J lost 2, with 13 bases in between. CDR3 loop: CASSVSGTTQETQYF. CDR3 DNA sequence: TGTGCCAGCAGCGTGTCCGGGACAACACAAGAGACCCAGTACTTC.